Presented here are 9 T cell receptor beta chains from one specimen sequenced in a study of OX40 agonist ivuxolimab in advanced cancers. Library creation used the immunoSEQ multiplex PCR assay. The clones in this table, taken by TCRdb from immuneACCESS, are in-frame only. Not every clone is retained; where verified, under half of the shortfall comes from an unresolved V gene, and the cause of the rest is unknown. This sample comprises more than 60,000 clones, 80% to 85% of them detected only once. The top ten clones comprise 4.4% of the sample. The sequenced sample was CD4+ or CD8+ T cells sorted from blood, obtained in a trial of the OX40 agonist ivuxolimab. These receptor sequences come from an adult with an advanced solid tumor such as melanoma, head and neck, liver or kidney cancer.

Points on this clone: Being one base from a much bigger clone, this may be a read error. The chain employs TRBV6-5 and TRBJ1-2, with a weak D call TRBD1 (6 bases). CDR1 is MNHEY, CDR2 SVGAGI, per germline. This CDR3 has 13 amino acids. V was shortened by 2 bases and J by 4 bases, with 8 bases between the two germline ends. Here the CDR3 DNA reads TGTGCCAGCAGTTACGGACAGTCCTATGGCTACACCTTC. Encoded protein: CASSYGQSYGYTF.

The chain uses TRBV5-1 and TRBJ2-3; D perhaps matches TRBD1 (6 bases). Trimming left V 2 bases short and J 4 bases short, with 17 bases between. In germline, CDR1 is SGHRS, CDR2 YFSETQ. The CDR3 consists of 16 residues. CDR3 protein: CASSFSPPTGPDTQYF. The CDR3 coding sequence is TGCGCCAGCAGCTTCTCGCCCCCGACAGGCCCAGATACGCAGTATTTT.

The chain couples TRBV28 to TRBJ2-7; D not certain. The CDR3 contains 10 residues. The V end lost 4 bases, the J end lost 6 bases, and 4 bases lay between the germline ends. Germline V gives CDR1 MDHEN, CDR2 SYDVKM. The CDR3 coding sequence is TGTGCCAGCAGTTGGGGCGAGCAGTACTTC. Protein: CASSWGEQYF.

J is TRBJ2-2 and V is TRBV5-4; D may be TRBD1 (6 bases). V lost 2 bases to trimming and J lost 6 bases, with 14 bases between them. CDR3 length equals 15 residues. Per the germline V gene, CDR1 is SGHNT and CDR2 is YYREEE (reference sequence). The CDR3 nucleotides read TGTGCCAGCAGCTTAATGCACAGGGTCCCCGGGGAGCTGTTTTTT. Translation: CASSLMHRVPGELFF.

The chain links TRBV5-1 to TRBJ1-2, with no clear D. CDR1 is SGHRS and CDR2 is YFSETQ in the germline V gene. The CDR3 length is 14 residues. Trimming left V 0 bases short and J 8 bases short, with 14 bases between. CDR3 sequence (DNA): TGCGCCAGCAGCTTGGAGCGCGGGGTCGAAGGCTACACCTTC. It is translated as CASSLERGVEGYTF.

The J gene is TRBJ2-6, the V gene TRBV6-5; perhaps D is TRBD1 or TRBD2 (6 bases each). The germline CDR1 and CDR2 sequences are MNHEY and SVGAGI. Trimming cost V 0 bases and J 2 bases, with 8 bases left between them. The CDR3 length is 16 residues. CDR3 sequence (DNA): TGTGCCAGCAGTTACTCGAGGGGGGCTGGGGCCAACGTCCTGACTTTC. Amino acids: CASSYSRGAGANVLTF.

The V and J genes are TRBV2 and TRBJ1-1; D is possibly TRBD1 (6 bases). CDR3 size: 15 residues. CDR1 and CDR2 from the germline V gene are SNHLY and FYNNEI. Trimming removed 1 base at V and 3 bases at J, with 12 bases between. In DNA, the CDR3 is TGTGCCAGCAGTGAAGTTAGGGAGGGGGACACTGAAGCTTTCTTT. Its protein product is CASSEVREGDTEAFF.

The chain carries TRBV18 and TRBJ1-2; D is possibly TRBD1 (6 bases). The CDR3 extends over 15 amino acids. Trimming took off 4 bases at V and 0 bases at J, with 12 bases between the two ends. Germline V gene sequence: CDR1 KGHSH, CDR2 LQKENI. The CDR3 is CASSLEGGANYGYTF. Written as DNA, the CDR3 is TGTGCCAGCTCACTAGAAGGGGGAGCTAACTATGGCTACACCTTC.

The gene calls are TRBV4-3 and TRBJ1-5, with no clear D. Germline lookup yields CDR1 LGHNA and CDR2 YSLEER. Trimming cost V 0 bases and J 9 bases, with 9 bases left between them. The CDR3 is 13 residues long. CDR3 amino acids: CASSQDAAAPQHF. CDR3 nucleotides: TGCGCCAGCAGCCAAGATGCGGCAGCGCCCCAGCATTTT.